This TCR beta chain emerged from a study of T cell changes during pregnancy in multiple sclerosis. The table came from immunoSEQ multiplex PCR; TCRdb's copy has only in-frame clones and leaves some out. The data hold 20,000 to 25,000 clones, with over 75% observed a single time. The germline CDR1 and CDR2 sequences are SQVTM and ANQGSEA. V was clipped by 5 bases and J by 5 bases, with 21 bases between them. This CDR3 is built from 15 residues. The TCR originated in a female donor with multiple sclerosis, enrolled in a pregnancy study. The material sequenced was CD8+ T cells from peripheral blood mononuclear cells, taken before pregnancy. The chain recombines TRBV29-1 with TRBJ2-5, with D perhaps TRBD1 (8 bases). The CDR3 loop is CSVQGAVREFETQYF. CDR3 DNA sequence: TGCAGCGTTCAGGGGGCAGTGCGGGAGTTTGAGACCCAGTACTTC.